This TCR beta chain was recorded in a study of T cell changes during pregnancy in multiple sclerosis. Between the trimmed V and J ends, which lost 3 bases and 3 bases, there was a span of 11 bases. The length of the CDR3 is 13 residues. The V gene's germline CDR1 is SQVTM and CDR2 ANQGSEA. TCRdb keeps only in-frame clones here, not all; method: immunoSEQ multiplex PCR. In the table there are tens of thousands of clones, 85% to 95% of which are singletons. The chain is built from TRBV29-1 and TRBJ1-1, with a possible D match to TRBD1 (5 bases). This TCR derives from a female donor in good health, enrolled as a control in a pregnancy study. The sample was peripheral blood, taken in the third trimester of pregnancy. CDR3 in amino acids: CSVEYATDTEAFF. The CDR3 DNA sequence: TGCAGCGTTGAGTACGCGACAGACACTGAAGCTTTCTTT.